The 12 T cell receptor beta chains below all came from one sample that was sequenced in a study of CD8 T cells in ankylosing spondylitis. TCRdb analysed the 5' RACE reads with MiXCR anew, one entry per CDR3 protein. The sample includes approximately 300,000 distinct CDR3 sequences, about a fifth of them seen just once. The source material was blood, either unsorted or a sorted T cell fraction (not recorded which). The receptors stem from a female donor with ankylosing spondylitis or in good health (not recorded which).

This clonotype has more than one count but fewer than ten. The genes are TRBV9 and TRBJ2-1; perhaps TRBD1 as D (6 bases). V dropped 0 bases and J dropped 4 bases, with 11 bases sitting between them. The CDR3 contains 15 residues. Germline values: CDR1 SGDLS, CDR2 YYNGEE. The CDR3 is CASSVEPQGYNEQFF. The CDR3 bases are TGTGCCAGCAGCGTAGAGCCACAGGGTTACAATGAGCAGTTCTTC.

The gene calls are TRBV24-1 and TRBJ1-2; the D is unclear. The length of the CDR3 is 12 residues. In germline, CDR1 is KGHDR, CDR2 SFDVKD. Trimming took 3 bases from V and 8 from J, leaving 9 bases between them. CDR3 coding DNA: TGTGCCACCAGTGATGCTAATCGGGGCTACACCTTC. This encodes CATSDANRGYTF.

Only a few counts were recorded for this clonotype. This chain joins TRBV10-3 and TRBJ1-1, with D possibly being TRBD1 (6 bases). This CDR3 has 13 residues. Germline-derived CDR1 and CDR2 are ENHRY and SYGVKD. The germline V and J ends were trimmed by 6 bases and 0 bases, with 8 bases remaining between them. CDR3 sequence: CAIRRQVNTEAFF. In DNA, the CDR3 is TGTGCCATCAGACGACAGGTGAACACTGAAGCTTTCTTT.

This clonotype was seen only a few times. The chain joins TRBV20-1 to TRBJ2-3; 7 bases are shared with TRBD2. CDR3 size: 14 residues. The germline V gene encodes CDR1 DFQATT and CDR2 SNEGSKA (reference sequence). V lost 1 base to trimming and J lost 1 base; unmatched junction nucleotides: 2. In DNA form, the CDR3 reads TGCAGTGCTAGAGGCGGGGGACGCACAGATACGCAGTATTTT. Residues: CSARGGGRTDTQYF.

The CDR3 loop is CASSPQNRGHEQFF. DNA for the CDR3: TGCGCCAGCAGCCCCCAAAATCGAGGCCATGAGCAGTTCTTC. J is TRBJ2-1 and V is TRBV5-1; D uncertain. Trimming cost V 4 bases and J 8 bases, with 16 bases left between them. The CDR3 loop spans 14 amino acids. Per germline, CDR1 SGHRS and CDR2 YFSETQ.

This clonotype was counted at least ten times. J is TRBJ1-1 and V is TRBV4-2; unclear D gene. Germline lookup yields CDR1 LGHNA and CDR2 YNFKEQ. Trimming shortened V by 1 base and J by 2 bases, and 17 bases separated the two germline ends. CDR3 length: 17 residues. This CDR3 reads CASSQVIKAAGNTEAFF. For the CDR3, the DNA is TGTGCCAGCAGCCAAGTTATTAAGGCCGCGGGCAACACTGAAGCTTTCTTT.

The chain employs TRBV9 and TRBJ2-3; 7 bases are a match to TRBD1. The CDR3 loop spans 15 amino acids. Germline values: CDR1 SGDLS, CDR2 YYNGEE. The V and J ends lost 1 base and 0 bases, in that order; junction bases with no gene match: 2. In nucleotides, the CDR3 is TGTGCCAGCAGCGTACGGACAGGAAGCACAGATACGCAGTATTTT. Its translation: CASSVRTGSTDTQYF.

This clonotype was seen at least ten times. This chain links TRBV7-2 with TRBJ2-1; 8 bases match TRBD2. This CDR3 is 14 amino acids long. With V trimmed by 5 bases and J by 4 bases, 4 bases remained unmatched. Germline V gene data show CDR1 as SGHTA and CDR2 as FQGNSA. The CDR3 spells CASSRTSRYNEQFF. The CDR3 nucleotides read TGTGCCAGCAGCCGGACTAGCCGATACAATGAGCAGTTCTTC.

This clonotype was seen only once. This chain connects TRBV12-5 to TRBJ2-3; tentatively, D is TRBD1 (5 bases). This CDR3 has 11 residues. Germline-derived CDR1 and CDR2 are LGHNT and FRNRAP. With 5 bases removed from V and 7 bases from J, the gap between germline ends came to 7 bases. Here the CDR3 reads CASGGANTQYF. The CDR3 bases are TGTGCTAGTGGTGGGGCTAATACGCAGTATTTT.

The V call is TRBV5-1, the J call TRBJ2-3; D might be TRBD1 (5 bases). This CDR3 has 14 residues. Germline assignment: CDR1 SGHRS and CDR2 YFSETQ. The V end lost 0 bases, the J end lost 4 bases, and 9 bases lay between the germline ends. The CDR3 DNA is TGCGCCAGCAGCTTGGACAGGTCGGCAGATACGCAGTATTTT. This encodes CASSLDRSADTQYF.

This clonotype has just a few counts. The CDR3 loop is CASSYSHDIRSPLHF. The CDR3 coding sequence is TGTGCCAGCAGTTACTCCCACGATATCCGTTCACCCCTCCACTTT. The V and J genes are TRBV6-5 and TRBJ1-6; D gene unclear. The CDR3 is made up of 15 amino acids. Germline assignment: CDR1 MNHEY and CDR2 SVGAGI. Deletions cut 0 bases from V and 9 bases from J, with 12 bases between.

At least ten counts were recorded for this clonotype. V is TRBV4-3 and J is TRBJ2-7; D gene uncertain. This CDR3 spans 14 amino acids. Germline lookup yields CDR1 LGHNA and CDR2 YSLEER. V was clipped by 1 base and J by 6 bases, with 13 bases between them. This chain's CDR3 is CASSQVLHKGEQYF. Written as DNA, the CDR3 is TGCGCCAGCAGCCAAGTTCTCCACAAAGGCGAGCAGTACTTC.